This T cell receptor (beta chain) was retrieved from a study of shared clonotypes between healthy human individuals. The CDR3 spans 13 residues. CDR1 is MGHDK, CDR2 SYGVNS, per germline. V was pared by 6 bases and J by 5 bases, with 7 bases of the junction left unmatched. Study-level results: Sample collection involved blood only; tissue repertoires are likely different. It was the non-shared clonotypes that had lower generation probabilities than clonotypes shared by all four donors.

Deep-level running was used for the assay. Investigators spread the genomic DNA of each subset evenly over several immunoSEQ plates. The table came from immunoSEQ multiplex PCR; TCRdb's copy has only in-frame clones and leaves some out. The table shows over a million clones, with roughly 96% occurring only once. With respect to this clone: Its antigen is unknown.

The source material was naive CD4+ T cells sorted from blood. As to subset: CD45RA+ positively selected. This rearrangement joins TRBV25-1 to TRBJ2-7; 7 nucleotides line up with TRBD1. This clonotype was sampled from a man aged 25 to 40 in good health. The CDR3 DNA reads as TGTGCCAGCAGGGGAAACGACAGGGACGAGCAGTACTTC. The encoded protein is CASRGNDRDEQYF.